The 19 T cell receptor beta chains reported below all come from one sample, sequenced in a study of T cells after yellow fever vaccination. TCRdb reprocessed the 5' RACE reads with MiXCR, giving one entry per CDR3 protein. Among about 320,000 distinct CDR3 sequences, around 4.4% were seen once, and the ten largest hold approximately 19%. The sequencing here drew on PBMCs, taken 15 days after the yellow fever booster vaccination. These receptors originate from a man in his late teens or twenties who received the YFV17D yellow fever vaccine.

Details on this clonotype: Germline is not matched at one junction end, which may reflect a read error. The chain uses TRBV30 and TRBJ1-1; D is uncertain. From germline, CDR1 is GTSNPN and CDR2 SVGIG (reference sequence). CDR3 length: 13 amino acids. CDR3 loop: CAWRPMVATEAYF. CDR3 nucleotides: TGTGCCTGGAGGCCGATGGTGGCCACTGAAGCTTACTTT.

This clonotype was counted only a few times. This sequence joins TRBV5-1 and TRBJ2-5, with D unresolved. Germline V gives CDR1 SGHRS, CDR2 YFSETQ. CDR3 size: 12 residues. V dropped 4 bases and J dropped 9 bases, with 13 bases sitting between them. CDR3 amino acids: CASSAQVVPQYF. As DNA, the CDR3 is TGCGCCAGCAGCGCGCAGGTAGTGCCCCAGTACTTC.

In its sample, this clonotype was seen a few times. This chain links TRBV12-3 or TRBV12-4 with TRBJ2-5, with D tentatively TRBD1 (6 bases). V lost 7 bases to trimming and J lost 2 bases, with 23 bases between them. The CDR3 contains 17 residues. The CDR3 loop is CASTFTVGQGNQETQYF. In DNA, the CDR3 is TGTGCCAGCACCTTCACGGTGGGGCAGGGGAATCAAGAGACCCAGTACTTC.

The CDR3, as DNA: TGTGCCAGCAGTCCAGGGGCTAGCACAGATACGCAGTATTTT. It is translated as CASSPGASTDTQYF. The genes are TRBV12-3 or TRBV12-4 and TRBJ2-3; D may be TRBD1 (6 bases). Trimming left V 5 bases short and J 0 bases short, with 9 bases between. The CDR3 extends over 14 amino acids.

This clonotype was observed many times. The chain couples TRBV27 to TRBJ2-7; 8 positions match TRBD1. The V gene's germline CDR1 is MNHEY and CDR2 SMNVEV (reference sequence). V dropped 6 bases and J dropped 2; count of bases not matched to a gene: 6. CDR3 length equals 14 residues. CDR3 sequence reads: CASREYRGAYEQYV. CDR3 nucleotide sequence: TGTGCCAGCAGAGAATACAGGGGGGCCTACGAGCAGTACGTC.

This clonotype was seen a handful of times. This chain links TRBV20-1 with TRBJ2-6; D is unresolved. This CDR3 spans 14 amino acids. The germline V and J ends were trimmed by 3 bases and 1 base, with 7 bases remaining between them. In germline, CDR1 is DFQATT, CDR2 SNEGSKA (reference sequence). This chain's CDR3 is CSASPQSGANVLTF. The CDR3 nucleotides are TGCAGTGCTAGTCCCCAGTCTGGGGCCAACGTCCTGACTTTC.

This clonotype was counted at least ten times. The gene calls are TRBV6-2 or TRBV6-3 and TRBJ2-7; a possible D gene is TRBD1 (5 bases). Trimming removed 5 bases from V and 5 bases from J, with 13 bases in between. The CDR3 has 13 amino acids. Germline-derived CDR1 and CDR2 are MNHEY and SVGEGT. CDR3 DNA: TGTGCCAGCAGTACCCCAGCCAGGGACGAGCAGTACGTC. Amino acids: CASSTPARDEQYV.

The chain recombines TRBV4-2 with TRBJ1-1; tentatively, D is TRBD1 (5 bases). The V and J ends lost 0 bases and 5 bases respectively, with 13 bases between them. CDR1 is LGHNA and CDR2 is YNFKEQ in the germline V gene. CDR3 length equals 15 residues. The CDR3 DNA sequence: TGTGCCAGCAGCCAAGATATCGGGGAGGGGACTGAAGCTTTCTTT. Its translation: CASSQDIGEGTEAFF.

The chain is built from TRBV6-5 and TRBJ2-7; tentatively, D is TRBD2 (7 bases). Germline V CDR1 and CDR2: MNHEY, SVGAGI. Trimming pared 6 bases from V and 6 bases from J, leaving 15 bases between. CDR3 length equals 13 residues. The CDR3 DNA sequence: TGTGCCAGCAGCATGGGGGGGGCTTTCGAGCAGTACTTC. Its translation is CASSMGGAFEQYF.

This clonotype was seen ten or more times. V is TRBV10-3 and J is TRBJ2-3; TRBD2 matches at 10 bases. Germline V gene lookup returns CDR1 ENHRY and CDR2 SYGVKD. The CDR3 is 14 residues long. V lost 6 bases and J lost 4; bases outside the gene matches: 4. Here the CDR3 reads CAIRSGGAADTQYF. The CDR3 DNA reads TGTGCCATCAGAAGCGGGGGGGCCGCAGATACGCAGTATTTT.

The sample holds many counts of this clonotype. The rearrangement links TRBV7-9 to TRBJ1-1; maybe TRBD1 (5 bases). Germline lookup yields CDR1 SEHNR and CDR2 FQNEAQ (reference sequence). V lost 5 bases, J lost 12 bases, and 19 bases lay in between. This CDR3 comprises 13 residues. The CDR3 nucleotides are TGTGCCAGCAGCGCGCGGACCGGGACCGAAACTTTCTTT. It yields the protein CASSARTGTETFF.

A few counts support this clonotype. The V call is TRBV2, the J call TRBJ1-3; D remains ambiguous. This CDR3 is built from 14 residues. With 3 bases removed from V and 2 bases from J, the gap between germline ends came to 8 bases. Germline values: CDR1 SNHLY, CDR2 FYNNEI. CDR3 nucleotides: TGTGCCAGCAGTGAGCGGCTGACTGGAAACACCATATATTTT. Translation gives CASSERLTGNTIYF.

This clonotype was seen ten or more times. In DNA, the CDR3 is TGTGCCACCAGACGGGACAGGAAAGTTGAAAAACTGTTTTTT. Its protein is CATRRDRKVEKLFF. The V gene is TRBV15, the J gene TRBJ1-4; TRBD1 matches 8 bases. The CDR3 spans 14 residues. Losses at the gene ends were 6 bases for V and 7 bases for J; bases not matched to a gene: 7. The germline gives CDR1 LNHNV, CDR2 YYDKDF (reference sequence).

This clonotype was counted between two and nine times. The rearrangement links TRBV7-6 to TRBJ2-7, with 15 bases fitting TRBD2. This CDR3 has 14 amino acids. After removal of 6 bases from V and 7 bases from J, the junction contained 4 bases not matched to a gene. Germline V gene sequence: CDR1 SGHVS, CDR2 FNYEAQ. As DNA, the CDR3 is TGTGCCAGCAGACCGGGGACTAGCGGGGGGGAGCAGTACTTC. This codes for CASRPGTSGGEQYF.

This clonotype has at least ten counts. This chain joins TRBV7-2 and TRBJ2-5, with a possible D match to TRBD2 (5 bases). Germline CDR1 reads SGHTA; CDR2 reads FQGNSA. This CDR3 contains 13 residues. V was cut by 8 bases and J by 3 bases, with 13 bases left in between. DNA for the CDR3: TGTGCCAGCCGGTGGAGGATTGAAGAGACCCAGTACTTC. Translated: CASRWRIEETQYF.

This clonotype was detected a few times. The rearrangement uses TRBV7-9 and TRBJ2-2; 8 bases match TRBD2. The CDR3 is 15 residues long. Germline CDR1 is SEHNR and CDR2 is FQNEAQ (reference sequence). J gave up 11 bases and V 5 bases, and 13 bases lay outside the gene matches. In nucleotides, the CDR3 is TGTGCCAGCAGCGAGACTAGCGCCACGCCTCCAGAGCTGTTTTTT. Its protein is CASSETSATPPELFF.

The chain links TRBV12-3 or TRBV12-4 to TRBJ2-3, with D unresolved. The V and J ends lost 7 bases and 6 bases respectively, with 8 bases between them. The CDR3 runs 11 residues. The CDR3 DNA is TGTGCCAGCACAGAAACCGATACGCAGTATTTT. It translates to CASTETDTQYF.

This clonotype was counted between two and nine times. This chain uses TRBV5-1 with TRBJ2-1; 9 bases line up with TRBD1. The V and J ends lost 0 bases and 8 bases, in that order; junction bases with no gene match: 6. This CDR3 contains 15 residues. The germline V gene encodes CDR1 SGHRS and CDR2 YFSETQ. CDR3 bases: TGCGCCAGCAGCTTGGAACCGACAGGGGGTCATGAGCAGTTCTTC. It specifies CASSLEPTGGHEQFF.

This clonotype was seen many times. This chain joins TRBV5-1 and TRBJ2-7; D not resolved. CDR3 size: 15 residues. The germline V gene encodes CDR1 SGHRS and CDR2 YFSETQ. Trimming left V 4 bases short and J 0 bases short, with 14 bases between. The CDR3 spells CASSGVAAFSYEQYF. The CDR3 DNA is TGCGCCAGCAGCGGGGTGGCGGCGTTCTCCTACGAGCAGTACTTC.